This T cell receptor beta chain was identified in a study of cytomegalovirus exposure and HLA in healthy donors. Study information: The approximately 130 validation repertoires matched the 500 to 750 first-cohort repertoires in platform, a later analysis reported.

The validation cohort, a group of 90 to 150 subjects, included the donors and was separate from the roughly 600-subject first cohort. Method: immunoSEQ multiplex PCR; TCRdb's copy keeps in-frame clones and lacks some. The table shows roughly 120,000 clones, with roughly 86% occurring only once. The CDR3 has 14 residues. Trimming removed 10 bases from V and 2 bases from J; junction bases left unmatched: 6. From germline, CDR1 is MNHNS and CDR2 SASEGT. About this clone itself: Antigen: not known.

Overall study findings and caveats: The study listed approximately 160 cytomegalovirus-associated TCR beta chains. Diagnosis of cytomegalovirus status made by the classifier reportedly showed high specificity and sensitivity.

This chain connects TRBV6-1 to TRBJ2-7, with 12 bases fitting TRBD2. Source material: PBMCs. The sequence was collected from a young woman in good health and CMV-seronegative. This CDR3 reads CATDSSGGAYEQYF. DNA of the CDR3: TGTGCCACAGATTCTAGCGGGGGGGCCTACGAGCAGTACTTC.